This T cell receptor beta chain was found in a study of blood T cell repertoires in COVID-19 (dated by TCRdb to the early 2020s). For the wider study: Samples from collaborators originated in the United States, Italy and Spain and spanned both the acute and convalescent phases of COVID-19. Samples were obtained from the ongoing ImmuneRACE study (first 160 participants) and from over a thousand subjects provided by 6 global collaborators. Where available, HLA class I and class II types were taken from metadata supplied by the sample provider and were not determined by assay-based typing. Subjects who had been exposed to COVID-19, were actively infected with it, or had recovered from it provided the deeply sampled blood TCRbeta repertoires that made up the dataset. A freely available public database, intended as a resource for researchers studying the immune response to SARS-CoV-2, is where the repertoires were released. Nearly every sample came with metadata listing a de-identified subject ID, COVID-19 status, age in years and sex. The prospective study material was composed of cDNA or gDNA derived from T cells, B-cell-depleted T cells, or PBMCs. The investigation overall reported the following: How much clinical and demographic metadata was included differed by source and by participant, and the metadata was provided uncurated.

On this clone: The antigen it binds to is not known. No much larger clone exists at a distance of one base, and base qualities are not known.

From a lookup of the germline V gene (reference sequence), CDR1 and CDR2 are DFQATT and SNEGSKA. From the cysteine through the phenylalanine, the CDR3 covers 14 amino acids. Here the CDR3 DNA is all that survives: 42 bases in frame from base 1. The germline ends are 9 bases apart after V is trimmed by 3 bases and J by 0 bases. TCRbeta CDR3 regions were amplified from genomic DNA by means of the immunoSEQ Assay, a bias-controlled multiplex PCR. In the paper's pipeline: The number of nucleated cells in each sample was estimated by amplification of reference gene primers within the assay. To quantify the absolute abundance of each unique TCRbeta CDR3 rearrangement, sequence reads were collapsed and filtered. For each sample, productive Simpson clonality was calculated as the square root of Simpson's diversity index across productive rearrangements. TCRdb carries this immuneACCESS record with in-frame sequences only. Its versions omit some clonotypes, under half of them owing to an unresolved V gene in the studies checked, with the rest unexplained. From that table come the V and J calls and clone size; the DNA was used to work out D and trimming. The sample yields 100,000 to 150,000 clones; more than 70% were counted once. Under 3.5% of the sample is held by the ten biggest clonotypes.

At one collaborating source in Seattle, patients were enrolled during active infection and were followed longitudinally through the course of disease. Collaborating institutions collected whole blood in K2EDTA tubes following their own protocols. For TCRbeta analysis, collaborator samples were shipped as frozen whole blood, as isolated PBMCs, or as DNA extracted from either sample type. The sample taken for sequencing was peripheral blood. The TCR was taken from a woman aged 80 or over with COVID-19, enrolled during active disease. Recombination joined TRBV20-1 with TRBJ2-1; the D gene remains uncertain. The DNA sequence reads TGCAGTGCTAGTTTACTGAGCTCCTACAATGAGCAGTTCTTC. It encodes CSASLLSSYNEQFF.